This entry lists 5 T cell receptor beta chains sequenced from one sample in a study of Graves' ophthalmopathy and Graves' hyperthyroidism. Investigators amplified TCR beta CDR3 regions from RNA transcripts. HTBI primers served in a first-round RT-PCR, which a second-round multiplex PCR followed. TCRdb re-called the multiplex PCR reads with MiXCR, one entry per CDR3 protein. This sample has hundreds of thousands of distinct CDR3 sequences; roughly 20% occur once, and the top ten carry approximately 6.5%. Sample: peripheral blood. These receptor sequences come from a woman between 18 and 29 years old with stable Graves' hyperthyroidism. Some clones in this sample may be carry-over from other donors' samples.

The chain links TRBV7-9 to TRBJ2-5; tentatively, D is TRBD2 (5 bases). Trimming shortened V by 10 bases and J by 2 bases, and 17 bases separated the two germline ends. This CDR3 is 14 amino acids long. Germline lookup yields CDR1 SEHNR and CDR2 FQNEAQ (reference sequence). CDR3 amino acids: CAILGLTKQETQYF. The CDR3 coding sequence is TGTGCCATCTTAGGGTTGACTAAACAAGAGACCCAGTACTTC.

This clonotype was counted many times. The chain combines TRBV6-5 with TRBJ2-2, with 12 bases lining up with TRBD2. Trimming cost V 10 bases and J 6 bases; bases outside gene matches: 12. This CDR3 contains 16 residues. CDR1 and CDR2 (germline): MNHEY, SVGAGI. Here the CDR3 reads CATGSPTSGRSGELFF. CDR3 sequence (DNA): TGTGCCACCGGGTCACCAACTAGCGGGAGGTCCGGGGAGCTGTTTTTT.

This clonotype has ten or more counts. The V and J genes are TRBV6-1 and TRBJ1-2, with TRBD1 identical over 9 bases. Germline CDR1 MNHNS, CDR2 SASEGT. V shed 6 bases, J shed 5 bases, and the junction held 4 bases outside the gene matches. The CDR3 consists of 13 residues. The CDR3 DNA reads TGTGCCAGCAGCGAGACAGGGGGGTATGGCTACACCTTC. Protein sequence: CASSETGGYGYTF.

Concerning this clonotype itself: This may be a read error, as it is one base from a much larger clone. V usage is TRBV30 and J usage is TRBJ2-5; D is unclear. V lost 2 bases to trimming and J lost 5 bases, with 12 bases between them. CDR1 and CDR2 (germline): GTSNPN, SVGIG (reference sequence). This CDR3 is 13 amino acids long. CDR3 nucleotides: TGTGCCTGGAGTTTGAGCTCCGGGGAGACCCAGTACTTC. Amino acid sequence: CAWSLSSGETQYF.

The chain couples TRBV24-1 to TRBJ2-5, with D possibly TRBD2 on 6 matching bases. CDR1 KGHDR and CDR2 SFDVKD come from the germline V gene. The CDR3 has 15 residues. V lost 0 bases and J 0 bases, leaving 7 bases between the germline ends. The CDR3 protein is CATSDLAGNQETQYF. The CDR3 bases are TGTGCCACCAGTGATTTGGCGGGAAACCAAGAGACCCAGTACTTC.